The clone carrying this T cell receptor beta chain was seen a few times. V shed 4 bases and J shed 1 base, with 20 bases lying between them. CDR1 is SEHNR, CDR2 FQNEAQ, per germline (reference sequence). The CDR3 loop spans 17 amino acids. The source of the sample is a study of T cells in Graves' hyperthyroidism and ophthalmopathy. TCR beta CDR3 sequences were amplified from RNA transcripts. HTBI primers were employed in a first-round RT-PCR of the TCR CDR3. Using its own MiXCR run on the multiplex PCR reads, TCRdb lists one record per CDR3 protein. The sample records about 600,000 distinct CDR3 sequences, around 14% being singletons.

Sequences were obtained from blood. The source of this sequence is a woman under 30 with Graves' ophthalmopathy. The V call is TRBV7-9, the J call TRBJ2-7, with D possibly being TRBD2 (6 bases). Here the CDR3 reads CASSSIRAGKTSYEQYF. Here the CDR3 DNA reads TGTGCCAGCAGCTCCATCCGGGCGGGAAAGACTTCCTACGAGCAGTACTTC.